The following is a TCR beta chain sequence with its context. The data derive from a study of T cells in tuberculosis. Produced via immunoSEQ multiplex PCR; TCRdb's table is partial and in-frame only. The table lists more than 45,000 clones, approximately 85% of them singletons. Thawed, overnight-rested PBMC were stained with GMM-loaded CD1B tetramer, viability dye and anti-CD3, then sorted. C32 glucose monomycolate from Rhodococcus equi was loaded onto the CD1B tetramers. The CDR3 totals 13 residues. V was trimmed by 4 bases and J by 0 bases, leaving 4 bases between them. From germline, CDR1 is MNHNS and CDR2 SASEGT.

This TCR derives from an adult woman with latent tuberculosis. Sequencing input: CD1b-GMM tetramer-negative cells sorted from PBMCs. The chain joins TRBV6-1 to TRBJ2-4; no clear D gene. CDR3 sequence reads: CASSVLAKNIQYF. The CDR3 DNA sequence: TGTGCCAGCAGTGTACTAGCCAAAAACATTCAGTACTTC.